This passage covers 21 T cell receptor beta chains from one sample sequenced in a study of T cell responses to AZD1222 COVID-19 vaccine. Sequencing used immunoSEQ multiplex PCR; TCRdb keeps in-frame clones, though not all of them. Among about 120,000 clones listed, 85% to 90% were seen once. This specimen was peripheral blood, taken on day 0 of AZD1222 vaccination. The receptors originated from an adult in good health.

The chain recombines TRBV7-9 with TRBJ1-1; 7 positions match TRBD1. V lost 7 bases and J lost 7; bases outside the gene matches: 12. CDR3 size: 14 residues. Germline CDR1 reads SEHNR; CDR2 reads FQNEAQ (reference sequence). The CDR3 is CASIRMTGSLEAFF. CDR3 in DNA: TGTGCCAGCATCCGAATGACAGGGAGCCTTGAAGCTTTCTTT.

The chain links TRBV21-1 to TRBJ2-3. TRBV21-1 corresponds to a pseudogene. The CDR3 runs to 20 residues. This chain's CDR3 is CASKGTRDRTLGGDTDTQYF. The CDR3 nucleotides are TGTGCCAGCAAGGGTACGAGGGACAGAACTCTTGGGGGGGACACAGATACGCAGTATTTT.

This chain links TRBV6-4 with TRBJ1-2; tentatively, D is TRBD1 (6 bases). V lost 6 bases to trimming and J lost 4 bases, with 12 bases between them. The germline CDR1 and CDR2 sequences are MRHNA and SNTAGT. This CDR3 spans 13 amino acids. The DNA for the CDR3 is TGTGCCAGCAGCCCCGGCAGGGGCTATGGCTACACCTTC. This translates into CASSPGRGYGYTF.

V is TRBV29-1 and J is TRBJ2-3; 7 bases line up with TRBD1. J was trimmed by 3 bases and V by 8 bases; bases with no gene match: 2. The CDR3 spans 11 residues. Germline CDR1 reads SQVTM; CDR2 reads ANQGSEA. Here the CDR3 DNA reads TGCAGCTCCAGGGGGACAGATACGCAGTATTTT. Translation: CSSRGTDTQYF.

This clone was counted between two and nine times. The chain couples TRBV7-9 to TRBJ1-1; D possibly corresponds to TRBD1 (6 bases). V was shortened by 5 bases and J by 10 bases, with 20 bases between the two germline ends. This CDR3 has 14 residues. Germline V CDR1 and CDR2: SEHNR, FQNEAQ (reference sequence). The CDR3: CASSDRQEPLGAFF. CDR3 bases: TGTGCCAGCAGCGACCGACAGGAGCCGTTAGGAGCTTTCTTT.

The V call is TRBV7-9, the J call TRBJ2-5, with 9 bases identical to TRBD2. The trim removed 5 bases at V and 3 bases at J, leaving 1 base unmatched. Germline V gives CDR1 SEHNR, CDR2 FQNEAQ (reference sequence). The CDR3 has 13 amino acids. For the CDR3, the DNA is TGTGCCAGCAGCAGGACTAGCGAAGAGACCCAGTACTTC. It is translated as CASSRTSEETQYF.

The genes are TRBV5-5 and TRBJ1-3, with unresolved D. CDR1 and CDR2 from the germline V gene are SGHKS and YYEKEE (reference sequence). This CDR3 contains 17 residues. The V end was cut by 1 base, the J end by 3 bases, with 17 bases between. The CDR3 nucleotides read TGTGCCAGCAGCTTGCAGGTCCGCTCTTGGTTTGGAAACACCATATATTTT. This sequence encodes CASSLQVRSWFGNTIYF.

V gene TRBV7-2 combines with J gene TRBJ1-4; TRBD1 might be the D (5 bases). The germline V and J ends were trimmed by 1 base and 8 bases, with 23 bases remaining between them. Germline V gene lookup returns CDR1 SGHTA and CDR2 FQGNSA. The CDR3 contains 18 residues. The CDR3 is CASSLGLGRGNRGEKLFF. The CDR3, as DNA: TGTGCCAGCAGCTTAGGTTTGGGACGGGGGAATAGAGGAGAAAAACTGTTTTTT.

This sequence joins TRBV29-1 and TRBJ1-2, with a weak D call TRBD1 (6 bases). The V and J ends lost 6 bases and 4 bases respectively, with 12 bases between them. This CDR3 contains 12 residues. The V gene's germline CDR1 is SQVTM and CDR2 ANQGSEA. Here the CDR3 reads CSVGRGSYGYTF. CDR3 DNA sequence: TGCAGCGTGGGCAGGGGCAGCTATGGCTACACCTTC.

The gene calls are TRBV30 and TRBJ1-1, with D perhaps TRBD1 (5 bases). The germline V gene encodes CDR1 GTSNPN and CDR2 SVGIG (reference sequence). The V gene lost 0 bases and the J gene lost 4 bases, with 9 bases spanning the gap. CDR3 size: 13 residues. This CDR3 is CAWSVRGGTEAFF. CDR3 nucleotides: TGTGCCTGGAGTGTACGTGGGGGCACTGAAGCTTTCTTT. The full variable domain, completed using reference TRBV30 and TRBJ1-1, is SQTIHQWPATLVQPVGSPLSLECTVEGTSNPNLYWYRQAAGRGLQLLFYSVGIGQISSEVPQNLSASRPQDRQFILSSKKLLLSDSGFYLCAWSVRGGTEAFFGQGTRLTVV.

This clone was observed at least ten times. V is TRBV3-1 (or the pseudogene TRBV3-2) and J is TRBJ1-2; 7 bases are a match to TRBD1. The CDR3 has 14 residues. With V trimmed by 5 bases and J by 5 bases, 8 bases remained unmatched. The germline V gene has CDR1 LGHDT and CDR2 YNNKEL (reference sequence). CDR3 bases: TGTGCCAGCAGCTGGGGACAGACGACTTATGGCTACACCTTC. It is translated as CASSWGQTTYGYTF.

The rearrangement uses TRBV18 and TRBJ1-1, with D unresolved. CDR3 length equals 14 residues. Trimming took off 4 bases at V and 0 bases at J, with 9 bases between the two ends. The germline V gene has CDR1 KGHSH and CDR2 LQKENI. The CDR3 DNA is TGTGCCAGCTCACAAAGGGCGATGAACACTGAAGCTTTCTTT. This gives the protein CASSQRAMNTEAFF.

The V gene is TRBV28, the J gene TRBJ1-2; D perhaps matches TRBD1 (6 bases). CDR3 length: 17 amino acids. From germline, CDR1 is MDHEN and CDR2 SYDVKM. The germline V and J ends were trimmed by 3 bases and 1 base, with 18 bases remaining between them. The CDR3 sequence: CASSFSGGLGVNYGYTF. CDR3 sequence (DNA): TGTGCCAGCAGTTTTAGTGGGGGGCTCGGAGTTAACTATGGCTACACCTTC.

The V and J genes are TRBV6-2 or TRBV6-3 and TRBJ1-1; D not resolved. Germline values: CDR1 MNHEY, CDR2 SVGEGT. This CDR3 has 14 residues. The V gene lost 0 bases and the J gene lost 1 base, with 6 bases spanning the gap. CDR3 loop: CASSYSLGNTEAFF. CDR3 DNA sequence: TGTGCCAGCAGTTACTCGTTAGGGAACACTGAAGCTTTCTTT.

The chain uses TRBV5-1 and TRBJ2-7; D remains unclear. Germline V lookup: CDR1 SGHRS, CDR2 YFSETQ. V was cut by 4 bases and J by 3 bases, with 8 bases left in between. This CDR3 has 12 residues. The CDR3, as DNA: TGCGCCAGCAGCCAGGACCGCTACGAGCAGTACTTC. Its protein is CASSQDRYEQYF.

The V gene is TRBV28, the J gene TRBJ2-6, with D unresolved. The CDR3 contains 16 residues. Per the germline V gene, CDR1 is MDHEN and CDR2 is SYDVKM. The ends were cut back, 0 bases at V and 1 base at J, with 7 bases in the middle. The CDR3 loop is CASSLWSRSGANVLTF. The CDR3 DNA is TGTGCCAGCAGTTTATGGTCCAGATCTGGGGCCAACGTCCTGACTTTC.

The rearrangement links TRBV7-2 to TRBJ1-2; 7 nucleotides agree with TRBD1. V trimming: 5 bases; J trimming: 7 bases; junction bases outside the gene matches: 7. Germline V CDR1 and CDR2: SGHTA, FQGNSA. The CDR3 has 13 amino acids. As DNA, the CDR3 is TGTGCCAGCAGCCAGACAGGGTTCTCTGGCTACACCTTC. It translates to CASSQTGFSGYTF.

This sequence joins TRBV18 and TRBJ2-1, with D unclear. The V gene lost 0 bases and the J gene lost 7 bases, with 7 bases spanning the gap. This CDR3 has 13 residues. In germline, CDR1 is KGHSH, CDR2 LQKENI. The DNA for the CDR3 is TGTGCCAGCTCACCACCTCAATGGAATGAGCAGTTCTTC. Amino acid sequence: CASSPPQWNEQFF. Combining the CDR3 with reference TRBV18 and TRBJ2-1 gives the whole variable domain NAGVMQNPRHLVRRRGQEARLRCSPMKGHSHVYWYRQLPEEGLKFMVYLQKENIIDESGMPKERFSAEFPKEGPSILRIQQVVRGDSAAYFCASSPPQWNEQFFGPGTRLTVL.

This clone was found a few times. The chain links TRBV24-1 to TRBJ2-3; no firm D call. The V and J ends lost 4 bases and 1 base respectively, with 5 bases between them. The CDR3 consists of 13 residues. Germline CDR1 is KGHDR and CDR2 is SFDVKD. CDR3 residues: CATSEMGTDTQYF. Here the CDR3 DNA reads TGTGCCACCAGTGAAATGGGCACAGATACGCAGTATTTT.

In its sample, this clone was seen once. The rearrangement uses TRBV11-3 and TRBJ2-5; 12 nucleotides agree with TRBD1. The CDR3 runs 17 residues. Unmatched junction bases numbered 12, after V lost 5 bases and J lost 5 bases. Germline assignment: CDR1 SGHNT and CDR2 YENEEA. The CDR3 bases are TGTGCCAGCAGCCAGGGACAGGGGGCGCGAGTATCTGAGACCCAGTACTTC. Amino acids: CASSQGQGARVSETQYF.

A few counts support this clone. The rearrangement links TRBV28 to TRBJ1-4; TRBD1 matches 10 bases. CDR3 length: 14 residues. The trim removed 10 bases at V and 5 bases at J, leaving 7 bases unmatched. Germline V lookup: CDR1 MDHEN, CDR2 SYDVKM. The CDR3 is CATSWTGGNEKLFF. CDR3 DNA sequence: TGTGCCACATCCTGGACAGGGGGAAATGAAAAACTGTTTTTT.